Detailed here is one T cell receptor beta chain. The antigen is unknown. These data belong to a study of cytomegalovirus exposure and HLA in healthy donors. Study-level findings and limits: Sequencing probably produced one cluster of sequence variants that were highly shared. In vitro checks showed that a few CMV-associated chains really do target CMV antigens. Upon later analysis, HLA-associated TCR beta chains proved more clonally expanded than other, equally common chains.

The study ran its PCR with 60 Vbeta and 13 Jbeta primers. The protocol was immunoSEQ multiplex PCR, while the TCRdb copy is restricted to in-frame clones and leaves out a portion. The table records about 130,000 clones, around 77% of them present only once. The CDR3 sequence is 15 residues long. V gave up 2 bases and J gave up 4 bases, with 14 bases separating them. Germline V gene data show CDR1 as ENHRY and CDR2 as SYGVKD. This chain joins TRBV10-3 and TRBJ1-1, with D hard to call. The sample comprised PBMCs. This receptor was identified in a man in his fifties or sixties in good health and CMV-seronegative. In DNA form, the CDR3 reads TGTGCCATCAGTGAGGAACCGGCAGAGGCCACTGAAGCTTTCTTT. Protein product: CAISEEPAEATEAFF.